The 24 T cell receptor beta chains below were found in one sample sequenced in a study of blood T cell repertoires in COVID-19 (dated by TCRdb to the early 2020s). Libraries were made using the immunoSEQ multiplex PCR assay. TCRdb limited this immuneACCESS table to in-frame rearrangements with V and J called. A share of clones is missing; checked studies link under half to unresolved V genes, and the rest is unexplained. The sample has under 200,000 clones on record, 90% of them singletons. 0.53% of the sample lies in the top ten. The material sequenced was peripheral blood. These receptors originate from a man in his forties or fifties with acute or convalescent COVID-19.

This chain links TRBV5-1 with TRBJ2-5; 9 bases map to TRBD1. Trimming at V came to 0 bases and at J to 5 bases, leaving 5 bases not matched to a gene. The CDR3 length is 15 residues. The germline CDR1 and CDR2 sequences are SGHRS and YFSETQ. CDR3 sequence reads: CASSLDTGGRETQYF. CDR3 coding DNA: TGCGCCAGCAGCTTGGATACAGGGGGCCGGGAGACCCAGTACTTC.

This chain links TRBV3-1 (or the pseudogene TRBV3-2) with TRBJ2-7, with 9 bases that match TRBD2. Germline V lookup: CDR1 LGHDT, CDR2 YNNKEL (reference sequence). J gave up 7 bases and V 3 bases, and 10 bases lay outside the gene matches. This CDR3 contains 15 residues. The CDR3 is CASSQSAAGGKEQYF. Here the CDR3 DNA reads TGTGCCAGCAGCCAGTCTGCAGCGGGAGGTAAAGAGCAGTACTTC.

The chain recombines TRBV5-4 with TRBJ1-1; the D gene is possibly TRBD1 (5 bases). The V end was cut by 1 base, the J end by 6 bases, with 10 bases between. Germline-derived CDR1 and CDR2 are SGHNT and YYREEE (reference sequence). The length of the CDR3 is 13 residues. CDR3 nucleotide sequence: TGTGCCAGCAGCTTGCAGGGAAATTCTGAAGCTTTCTTT. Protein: CASSLQGNSEAFF.

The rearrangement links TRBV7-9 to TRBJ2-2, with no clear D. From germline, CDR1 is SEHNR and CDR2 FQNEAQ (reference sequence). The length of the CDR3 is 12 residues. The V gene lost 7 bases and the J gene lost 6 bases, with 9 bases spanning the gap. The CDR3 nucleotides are TGTGCCAGCACCCGAGGTTCCGGGGAGCTGTTTTTT. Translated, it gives CASTRGSGELFF. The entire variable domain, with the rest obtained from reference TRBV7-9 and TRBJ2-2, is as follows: DTGVSQNPRHKITKRGQNVTFRCDPISEHNRLYWYRQTLGQGPEFLTYFQNEAQLEKSRLLSDRFSAERPKGSFSTLEIQRTEQGDSAMYLCASTRGSGELFFGEGSRLTVL.

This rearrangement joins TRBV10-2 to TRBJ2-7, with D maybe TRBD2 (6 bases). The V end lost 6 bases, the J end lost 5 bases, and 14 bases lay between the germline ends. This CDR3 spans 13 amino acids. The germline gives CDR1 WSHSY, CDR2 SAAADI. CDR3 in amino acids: CASRGSGLNEQYF. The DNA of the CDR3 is TGCGCCAGCAGAGGTAGCGGCCTGAACGAGCAGTACTTC.

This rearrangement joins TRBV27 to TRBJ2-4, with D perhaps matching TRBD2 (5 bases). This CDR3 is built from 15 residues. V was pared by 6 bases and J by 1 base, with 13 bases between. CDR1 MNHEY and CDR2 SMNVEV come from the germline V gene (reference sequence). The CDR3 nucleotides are TGTGCCAGCAGAGGCTCGGGGAACGCCAAAAACATTCAGTACTTC. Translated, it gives CASRGSGNAKNIQYF.

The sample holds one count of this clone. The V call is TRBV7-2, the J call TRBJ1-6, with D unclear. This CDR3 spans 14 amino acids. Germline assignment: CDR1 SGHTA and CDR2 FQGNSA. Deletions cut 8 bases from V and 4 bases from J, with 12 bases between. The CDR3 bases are TGTGCCAGCGGCCAACAGTTGTATAATTCACCCCTCCACTTT. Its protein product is CASGQQLYNSPLHF.

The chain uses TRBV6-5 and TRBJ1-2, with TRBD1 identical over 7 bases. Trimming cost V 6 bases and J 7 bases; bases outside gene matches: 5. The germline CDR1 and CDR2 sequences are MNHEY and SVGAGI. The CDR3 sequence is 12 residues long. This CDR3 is CASSLQGVGYTF. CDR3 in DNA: TGTGCCAGCAGCCTGCAGGGGGTTGGCTACACCTTC.

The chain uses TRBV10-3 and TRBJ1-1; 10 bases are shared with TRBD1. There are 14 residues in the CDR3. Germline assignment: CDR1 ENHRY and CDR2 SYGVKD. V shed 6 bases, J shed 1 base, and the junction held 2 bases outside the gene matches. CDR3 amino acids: CAIRGQGKNTEAFF. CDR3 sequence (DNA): TGTGCCATCAGGGGACAGGGGAAGAACACTGAAGCTTTCTTT.

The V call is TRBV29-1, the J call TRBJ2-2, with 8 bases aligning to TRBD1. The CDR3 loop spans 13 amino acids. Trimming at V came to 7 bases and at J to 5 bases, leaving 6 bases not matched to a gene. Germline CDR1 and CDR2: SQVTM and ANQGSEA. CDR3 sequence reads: CSAGQGETGELFF. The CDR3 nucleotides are TGCAGCGCCGGACAGGGTGAGACCGGGGAGCTGTTTTTT.

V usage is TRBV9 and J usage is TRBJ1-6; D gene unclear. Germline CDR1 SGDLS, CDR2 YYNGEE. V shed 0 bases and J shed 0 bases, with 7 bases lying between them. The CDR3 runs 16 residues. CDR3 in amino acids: CASSVGTSSYNSPLHF. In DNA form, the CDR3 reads TGTGCCAGCAGCGTAGGAACTAGCTCCTATAATTCACCCCTCCACTTT.

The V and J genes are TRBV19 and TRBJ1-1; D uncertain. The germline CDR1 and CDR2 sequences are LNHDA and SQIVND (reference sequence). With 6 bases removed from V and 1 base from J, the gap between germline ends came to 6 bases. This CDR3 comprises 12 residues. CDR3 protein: CASRTSNTEAFF. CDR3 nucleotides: TGTGCCAGTAGGACATCGAACACTGAAGCTTTCTTT.

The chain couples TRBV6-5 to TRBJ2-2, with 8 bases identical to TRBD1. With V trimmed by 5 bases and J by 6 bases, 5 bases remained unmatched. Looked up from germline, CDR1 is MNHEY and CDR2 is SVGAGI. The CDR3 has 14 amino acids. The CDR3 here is CASSRQGASGELFF. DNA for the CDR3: TGTGCCAGCAGTCGTCAGGGGGCATCCGGGGAGCTGTTTTTT.

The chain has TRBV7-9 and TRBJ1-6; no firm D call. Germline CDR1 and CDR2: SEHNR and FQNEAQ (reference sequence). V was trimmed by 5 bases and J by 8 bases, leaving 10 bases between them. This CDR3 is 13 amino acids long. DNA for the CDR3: TGTGCCAGCAGCCCCCCCAATGATTCACCCCTCCACTTT. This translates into CASSPPNDSPLHF.

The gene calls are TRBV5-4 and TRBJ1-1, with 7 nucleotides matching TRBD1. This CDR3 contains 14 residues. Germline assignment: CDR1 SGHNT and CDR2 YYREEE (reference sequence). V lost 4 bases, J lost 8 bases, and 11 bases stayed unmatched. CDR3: CASSVRQGPGEAFF. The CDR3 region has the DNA TGTGCCAGCAGCGTGAGACAGGGACCCGGGGAAGCTTTCTTT.

The CDR3 here is CASNEPPSGGPLPYEQYV. Written as DNA, the CDR3 is TGCGCCAGCAACGAACCCCCTAGCGGGGGGCCCCTCCCCTACGAGCAGTACGTC. The chain has TRBV10-1 and TRBJ2-7; 11 bases are a match to TRBD2. The CDR3 is 18 amino acids. V was clipped by 7 bases and J by 2 bases; unmatched bases: 16. Germline V lookup: CDR1 WNHNN, CDR2 SYGVQD (reference sequence).

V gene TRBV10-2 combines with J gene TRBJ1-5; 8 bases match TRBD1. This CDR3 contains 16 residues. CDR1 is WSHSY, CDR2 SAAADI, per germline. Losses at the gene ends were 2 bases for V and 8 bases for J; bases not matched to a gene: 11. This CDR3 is CASSELGAGGGKPQHF. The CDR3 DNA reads TGCGCCAGCAGTGAGCTAGGGGCAGGGGGCGGGAAGCCCCAGCATTTT.

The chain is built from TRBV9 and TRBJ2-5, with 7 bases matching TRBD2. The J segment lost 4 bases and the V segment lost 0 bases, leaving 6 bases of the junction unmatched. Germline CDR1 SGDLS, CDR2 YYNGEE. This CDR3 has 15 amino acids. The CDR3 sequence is CASSVASGEGETQYF. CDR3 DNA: TGTGCCAGCAGCGTAGCGAGCGGGGAGGGAGAGACCCAGTACTTC.

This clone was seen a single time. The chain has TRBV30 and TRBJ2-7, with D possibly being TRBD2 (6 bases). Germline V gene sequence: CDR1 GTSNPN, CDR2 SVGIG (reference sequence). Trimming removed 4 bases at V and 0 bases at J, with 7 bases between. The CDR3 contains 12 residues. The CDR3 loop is CAWTSDSYEQYF. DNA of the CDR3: TGTGCCTGGACTAGCGACTCCTACGAGCAGTACTTC.

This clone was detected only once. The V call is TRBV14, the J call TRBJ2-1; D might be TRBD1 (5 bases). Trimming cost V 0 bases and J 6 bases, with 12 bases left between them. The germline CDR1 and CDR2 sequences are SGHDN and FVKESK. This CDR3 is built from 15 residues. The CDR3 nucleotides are TGTGCCAGCAGCCAAGAATGGGGCGGTCGCAATGAGCAGTTCTTC. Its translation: CASSQEWGGRNEQFF. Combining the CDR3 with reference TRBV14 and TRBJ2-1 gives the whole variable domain EAGVTQFPSHSVIEKGQTVTLRCDPISGHDNLYWYRRVMGKEIKFLLHFVKESKQDESGMPNNRFLAERTGGTYSTLKVQPAELEDSGVYFCASSQEWGGRNEQFFGPGTRLTVL.

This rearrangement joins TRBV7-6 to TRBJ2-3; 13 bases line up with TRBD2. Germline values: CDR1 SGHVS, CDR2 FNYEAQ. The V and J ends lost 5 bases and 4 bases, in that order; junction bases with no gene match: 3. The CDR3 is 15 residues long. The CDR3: CASSTSGGAADTQYF. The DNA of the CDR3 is TGTGCCAGCAGCACTAGCGGGGGGGCGGCAGATACGCAGTATTTT. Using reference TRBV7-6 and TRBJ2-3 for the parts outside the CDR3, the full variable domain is GAGVSQSPRYKVTKRGQDVALRCDPISGHVSLYWYRQALGQGPEFLTYFNYEAQQDKSGLPNDRFSAERPEGSISTLTIQRTEQRDSAMYRCASSTSGGAADTQYFGPGTRLTVL.

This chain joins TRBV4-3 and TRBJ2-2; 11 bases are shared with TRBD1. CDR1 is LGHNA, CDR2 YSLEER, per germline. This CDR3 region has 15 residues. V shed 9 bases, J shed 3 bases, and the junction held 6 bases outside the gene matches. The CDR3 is CASGQGAPDTGELFF. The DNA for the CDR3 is TGCGCCAGTGGACAGGGGGCGCCGGACACCGGGGAGCTGTTTTTT.

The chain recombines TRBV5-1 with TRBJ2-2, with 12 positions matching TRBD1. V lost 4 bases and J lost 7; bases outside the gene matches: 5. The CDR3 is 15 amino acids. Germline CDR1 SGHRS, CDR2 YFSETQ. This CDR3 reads CASSRDRGRIGELFF. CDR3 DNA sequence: TGCGCCAGCAGCAGGGACAGGGGGCGGATCGGGGAGCTGTTTTTT.

The CDR3 sequence is CATSDRGYEQFF. CDR3 bases: TGTGCCACCAGTGACAGGGGTTATGAGCAGTTCTTC. The chain carries TRBV24-1 and TRBJ2-1, with D possibly being TRBD1 (6 bases). CDR1 KGHDR and CDR2 SFDVKD come from the germline V gene. This CDR3 contains 12 residues. Deletions cut 4 bases from V and 8 bases from J, with 8 bases between.